This TCR beta chain was observed in a study of T cell responses to AZD1222 COVID-19 vaccine. Data came from immunoSEQ multiplex PCR; TCRdb stores just in-frame clones and leaves some out. Among roughly 150,000 clones listed, roughly 90% were seen once. Germline loops: CDR1 LGHDT, CDR2 YNNKEL (reference sequence). After removal of 2 bases from V and 8 bases from J, the junction contained 8 bases not matched to a gene. The CDR3 consists of 15 residues. The clonotype originates from an adult in good health. V is TRBV3-1 (or the pseudogene TRBV3-2) and J is TRBJ1-2; 10 nucleotides align to TRBD1. The sample in question was peripheral blood, obtained on day 0 of AZD1222 vaccination. The CDR3 sequence is CASSQNWDRGLGYTF. The CDR3 nucleotides read TGTGCCAGCAGCCAAAACTGGGACAGGGGCTTGGGCTACACCTTC.